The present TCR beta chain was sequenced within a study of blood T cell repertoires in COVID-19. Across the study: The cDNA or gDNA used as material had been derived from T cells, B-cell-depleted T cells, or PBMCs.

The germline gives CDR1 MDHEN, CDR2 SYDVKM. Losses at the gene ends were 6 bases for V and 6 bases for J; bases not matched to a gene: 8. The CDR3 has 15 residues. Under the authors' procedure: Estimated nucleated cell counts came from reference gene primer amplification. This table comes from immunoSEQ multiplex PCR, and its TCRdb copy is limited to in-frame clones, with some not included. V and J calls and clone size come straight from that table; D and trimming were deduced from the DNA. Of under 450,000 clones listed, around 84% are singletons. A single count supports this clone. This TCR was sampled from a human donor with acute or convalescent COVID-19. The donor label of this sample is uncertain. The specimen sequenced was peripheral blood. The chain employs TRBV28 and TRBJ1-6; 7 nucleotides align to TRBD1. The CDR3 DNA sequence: TGTGCCAGCAGCCCGGGGACAGTTGCTAATTCACCCCTCCACTTT. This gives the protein CASSPGTVANSPLHF.